This T cell receptor beta chain is from a study of T-cell reconstitution after alpha-beta-depleted transplantation in children (dated by TCRdb to about 2016). Turning to the overall study: The study quantitatively tracked T-cell immune reconstitution after TCRalphabeta/CD19-depleted allogeneic hematopoietic cell transplantation in children using TCR repertoire profiling. General study outcomes and caveats: In some patients, high TCRbeta diversity at day 60 was attributed to recipient T cells and intrathymic progenitors that had survived conditioning. Over the following months the frequencies of hyperexpanded clones went down, and after one year T-cell counts and TCRbeta diversity were mostly credited to newly produced T cells. About two months after transplant, the apparently early recovery of alphabetaT-cell counts reportedly depended on just several hundred clones that had expanded rapidly and came from non-depleted graft cells.

Libraries were made using PCR. These reads were obtained on an Illumina HiSeq 2500. Molecular barcoding was employed in the preparation of TCR libraries, with unique molecular identifiers being used to normalize TCRbeta repertoire quantification. The public sequencing data were trimmed at Q25 with fastp and processed into clonotypes with MiXCR by TCRdb, which kept only in-frame beta chains. All rows with the same CDR3 protein become a single entry with the most common DNA and genes. This sample holds approximately 1,000,000 distinct CDR3 sequences; around 30% were observed only once. The ten top clones hold over 25% of the sample. V is cut back by 3 bases and J by 4 bases, with 6 bases in the junction unmatched. There are 14 amino acids in the CDR3, from cysteine to phenylalanine inclusive. Kept here is only the CDR3 DNA, which spans 42 bases and is read in frame from base 1. Taken from the germline V gene, the CDR1 and CDR2 loops are SGHRS and YFSETQ.

The table lists this clonotype with a few counts. Its antigen is not yet known. Base qualities are not recorded, but no much larger clone differs from it by a single base. The treatment or condition tag for this specimen amounts to: allogeneic hematopoietic cell transplantation with graft depleted of TCRalphabeta T cells and CD19 B cells. Transplant recipients were children who received TCRalphabeta/CD19-depleted allogeneic hematopoietic cell grafts. The V and J segments used are TRBV5-1 and TRBJ2-5, with 7 central nucleotides matching TRBD1. The specimen comprised PBMCs, mostly from graft donor cells, sampled 360 days after TCRalphabeta/CD19-depleted stem cell transplant. The TCR was taken from a boy in the first two years of life who had a stem cell transplant for SCID, so the T cells may come from the graft donor. The CDR3 in this case is CASSWGQLGETQYF. The sequenced DNA: TGCGCCAGCAGCTGGGGACAGCTCGGAGAGACCCAGTACTTC.